This T cell receptor (beta chain) was recorded in a study of blood T cell repertoires in COVID-19. Overall study: Donors in the United States, Italy and Spain gave samples during acute or convalescent COVID-19. Sample material is recorded as cDNA or gDNA derived from T cells, B-cell-depleted T cells, or PBMCs.

The CDR3 contains 16 residues. Germline CDR1 and CDR2: SGHVS and FNYEAQ. The germline V and J ends were trimmed by 5 bases and 0 bases, with 17 bases remaining between them. In the study's own analysis: Estimation of nucleated cell counts was performed using reference gene primer amplification. Data came from immunoSEQ multiplex PCR; TCRdb stores just in-frame clones and leaves some out. From that table come the V and J calls and clone size; the DNA was used to work out D and trimming. The table shows hundreds of thousands of clones, with 87% occurring only once. The gene calls are TRBV7-6 and TRBJ2-7; weak D call: TRBD1 (6 bases). The source is a woman in her forties or fifties who had recovered from COVID-19. What was sequenced was peripheral blood. The CDR3, as DNA: TGTGCCAGCAGCCCAATGACCGGGACAAACTCCTACGAGCAGTACTTC. Translation gives CASSPMTGTNSYEQYF.